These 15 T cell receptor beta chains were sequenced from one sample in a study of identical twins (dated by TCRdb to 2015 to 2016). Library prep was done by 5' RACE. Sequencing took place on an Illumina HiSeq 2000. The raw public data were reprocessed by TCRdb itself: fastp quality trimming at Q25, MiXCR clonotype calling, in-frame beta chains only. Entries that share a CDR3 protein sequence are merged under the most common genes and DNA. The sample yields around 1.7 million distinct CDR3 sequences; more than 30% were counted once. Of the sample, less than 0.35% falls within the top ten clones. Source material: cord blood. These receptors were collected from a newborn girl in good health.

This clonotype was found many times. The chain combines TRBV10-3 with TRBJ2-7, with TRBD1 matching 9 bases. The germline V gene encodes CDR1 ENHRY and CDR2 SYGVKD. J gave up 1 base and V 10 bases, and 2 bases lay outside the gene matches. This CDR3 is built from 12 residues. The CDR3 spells CATGTGSYEQYF. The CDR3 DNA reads TGTGCCACCGGGACAGGGTCCTACGAGCAGTACTTC.

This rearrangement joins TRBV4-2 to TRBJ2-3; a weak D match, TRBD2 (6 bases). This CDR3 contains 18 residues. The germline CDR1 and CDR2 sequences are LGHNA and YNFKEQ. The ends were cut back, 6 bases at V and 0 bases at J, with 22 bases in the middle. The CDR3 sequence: CASSRLGGIATSTDTQYF. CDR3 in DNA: TGTGCCAGCAGTCGGCTCGGCGGGATCGCCACTAGCACAGATACGCAGTATTTT.

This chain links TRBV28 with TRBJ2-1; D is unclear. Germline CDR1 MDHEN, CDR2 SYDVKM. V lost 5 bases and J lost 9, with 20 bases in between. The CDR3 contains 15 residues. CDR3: CASSPAMAGAIEQFF. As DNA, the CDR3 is TGTGCCAGCAGTCCCGCAATGGCCGGAGCGATTGAGCAGTTCTTC.

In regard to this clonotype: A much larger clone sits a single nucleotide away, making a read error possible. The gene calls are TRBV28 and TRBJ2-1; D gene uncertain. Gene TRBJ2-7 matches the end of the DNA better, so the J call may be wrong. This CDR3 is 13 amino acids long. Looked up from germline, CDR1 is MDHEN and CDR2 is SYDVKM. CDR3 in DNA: TGTGCCAGCAGTTTGGGTCATCTTCGCGAGCAGTACTTC. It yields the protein CASSLGHLREQYF.

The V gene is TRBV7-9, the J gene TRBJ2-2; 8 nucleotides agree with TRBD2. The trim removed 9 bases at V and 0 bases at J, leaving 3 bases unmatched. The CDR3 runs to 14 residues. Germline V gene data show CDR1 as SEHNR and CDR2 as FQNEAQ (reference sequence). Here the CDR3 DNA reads TGTGCCAGTCCGGGACTAGCGAACACCGGGGAGCTGTTTTTT. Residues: CASPGLANTGELFF.

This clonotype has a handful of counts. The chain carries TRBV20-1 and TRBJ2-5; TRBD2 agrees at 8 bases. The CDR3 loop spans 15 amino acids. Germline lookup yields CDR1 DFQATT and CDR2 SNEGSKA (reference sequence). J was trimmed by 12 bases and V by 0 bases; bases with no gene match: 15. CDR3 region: CSARDPAGEGTVEYF. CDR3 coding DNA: TGCAGTGCTAGAGACCCAGCGGGAGAGGGGACGGTGGAGTACTTC.

CDR3 loop: CASSQGYYQPQHF. CDR3 bases: TGTGCCAGCAGCCAGGGTTACTACCAGCCCCAGCATTTT. The V and J genes are TRBV14 and TRBJ1-5, with unresolved D. CDR1 and CDR2 (germline): SGHDN, FVKESK. The germline V and J ends were trimmed by 3 bases and 7 bases, with 10 bases remaining between them. This CDR3 is 13 amino acids long.

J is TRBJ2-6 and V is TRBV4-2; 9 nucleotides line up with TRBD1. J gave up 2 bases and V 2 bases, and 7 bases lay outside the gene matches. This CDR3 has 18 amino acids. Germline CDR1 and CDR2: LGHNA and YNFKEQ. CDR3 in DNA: TGTGCCAGCAGCCAACCACGGACAGGGGAGACTGGGGCCAACGTCCTGACTTTC. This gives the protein CASSQPRTGETGANVLTF.

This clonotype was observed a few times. The CDR3 here is CASSTDGPSSSYNEQFF. The CDR3 region has the DNA TGTGCCAGCAGTACCGACGGCCCCTCCAGCTCCTACAATGAGCAGTTCTTC. This chain uses TRBV12-3 or TRBV12-4 with TRBJ2-1; D is unresolved. Trimming shortened V by 5 bases and J by 0 bases, and 17 bases separated the two germline ends. The CDR3 extends over 17 amino acids.

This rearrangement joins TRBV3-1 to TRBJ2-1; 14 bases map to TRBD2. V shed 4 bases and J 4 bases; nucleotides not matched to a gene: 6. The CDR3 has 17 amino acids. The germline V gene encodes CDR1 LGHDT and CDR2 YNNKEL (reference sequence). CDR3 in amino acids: CASSRRTSGGRYNEQFF. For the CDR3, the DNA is TGTGCCAGCAGCCGTAGGACTAGCGGGGGGAGATACAATGAGCAGTTCTTC.

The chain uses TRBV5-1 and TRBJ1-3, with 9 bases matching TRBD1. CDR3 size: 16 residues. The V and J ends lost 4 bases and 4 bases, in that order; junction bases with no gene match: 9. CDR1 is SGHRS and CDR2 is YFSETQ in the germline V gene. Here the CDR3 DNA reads TGCGCCAGCAGCGAACAGGGGGCAGGTTTGGGAAACACCATATATTTT. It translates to CASSEQGAGLGNTIYF.

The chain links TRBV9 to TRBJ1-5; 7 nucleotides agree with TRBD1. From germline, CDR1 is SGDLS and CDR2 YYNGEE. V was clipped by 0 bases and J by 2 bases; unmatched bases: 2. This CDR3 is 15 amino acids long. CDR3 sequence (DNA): TGTGCCAGCAGCGTAGACCAGGGGGGCAATCAGCCCCAGCATTTT. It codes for CASSVDQGGNQPQHF.

CDR3 in DNA: TGTGCCAGCAGTGAAGAGCAGGGAGGAGGCGCAGATACGCAGTATTTT. It is translated as CASSEEQGGGADTQYF. The chain has TRBV25-1 and TRBJ2-3; a possible D gene is TRBD2 (6 bases). This CDR3 is 16 amino acids long. Per germline, CDR1 MGHDK and CDR2 SYGVNS. Trimming shortened V by 2 bases and J by 4 bases, and 16 bases separated the two germline ends.

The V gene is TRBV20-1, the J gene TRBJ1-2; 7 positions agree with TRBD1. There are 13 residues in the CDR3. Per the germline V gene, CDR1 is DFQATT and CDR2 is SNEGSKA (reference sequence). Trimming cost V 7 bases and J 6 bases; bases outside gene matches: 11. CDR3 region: CSGPGQPDNGYTF. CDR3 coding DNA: TGCAGTGGTCCGGGACAGCCCGACAATGGCTACACCTTC.

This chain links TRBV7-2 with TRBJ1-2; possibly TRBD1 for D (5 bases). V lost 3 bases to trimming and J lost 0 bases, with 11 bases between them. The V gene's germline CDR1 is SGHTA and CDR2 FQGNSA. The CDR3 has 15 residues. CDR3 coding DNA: TGTGCCAGCAGCTTTGGGGGGGGTACTAACTATGGCTACACCTTC. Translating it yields CASSFGGGTNYGYTF. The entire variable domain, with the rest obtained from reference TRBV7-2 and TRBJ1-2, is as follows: GAGVSQSPSNKVTEKGKDVELRCDPISGHTALYWYRQSLGQGLEFLIYFQGNSAPDKSGLPSDRFSAERTGGSVSTLTIQRTQQEDSAVYLCASSFGGGTNYGYTFGSGTRLTVV.